A selection of T cell receptor beta chains follows, all from one sample in a study of cytomegalovirus exposure and HLA in healthy donors. Some clones are missing from TCRdb's copy, which holds only in-frame ones; the method was immunoSEQ multiplex PCR. The table lists 110,000 to 150,000 clones, around three quarters of them singletons, with approximately 2.3% in the top ten. Sequencing was carried out using PBMCs. These receptors were obtained from a man younger than 40 in good health and CMV-seronegative. Both conserved end residues are part of each CDR3. The D gene is left open where the match is weak. Expanded clones are given a class, and other clones once, few, many or no size at all.

CDR3 length	V gene	J gene	clone size	D gene	CDR3 DNA	CDR3 protein
13	TRBV2	TRBJ1-2	.	.	TGTGCCAGCGAGGAGACTCTCGCCGACGGCTACACCTTC	CASEETLADGYTF
17	TRBV30	TRBJ1-4	.	.	TGTGCCTGGAGTGTTCTCCCCTTAGGCGGTGTCGCTGAAAAACTGTTTTTT	CAWSVLPLGGVAEKLFF
14	TRBV5-1	TRBJ2-1	.	TRBD2	TGCGCCACCTCACTAGCGGGAGTTCCCGGAGAGCAGTTCTTC	CATSLAGVPGEQFF
18	TRBV5-5	TRBJ2-1	.	.	TGTGCCAGCAGCTGGGAAGGGGAGGTCTTGAGCTCCTACAATGAGCAGTTCTTC	CASSWEGEVLSSYNEQFF
14	TRBV7-6	TRBJ2-7	.	.	TGTGCCAGCAGCTTAGGCTCAGGGGACTACGAGCAGTACTTC	CASSLGSGDYEQYF
15	TRBV7-8	TRBJ1-5	.	TRBD1	TGTGCCAGCAGCCCCCCAGGACAGGGGCCAGGGGCCCAGCATTTT	CASSPPGQGPGAQHF
15	TRBV6-5	TRBJ1-4	.	TRBD1	TGTGCCAGCAGTACTTTACAGGGGTTGAGTGAAAAACTGTTTTTT	CASSTLQGLSEKLFF
15	TRBV5-1	TRBJ2-5	.	.	TGCGCCAGCAGCTCCCCAGGGGTATCGACCGAGACCCAGTACTTC	CASSSPGVSTETQYF
13	TRBV2	TRBJ1-2	.	.	TGTGCCAGTAGACCCAGGACAGCCTATGGCTACACCTTC	CASRPRTAYGYTF
17	TRBV5-1	TRBJ2-4	.	.	TGCGCCAGCAGCTTTGGTCAGCCGCTCCTAGACAAAAACATTCAGTACTTC	CASSFGQPLLDKNIQYF
18	TRBV25-1	TRBJ2-7	.	.	TGTGCCAGCAGTATCGTCGGCGCGGACTCCCAAGCGGTCTACGAGCAGTACTTC	CASSIVGADSQAVYEQYF
14	TRBV7-9	TRBJ1-5	.	.	TGTGCCAGCAGCTTAGGACAGTTCAATCAGCCCCAGCATTTT	CASSLGQFNQPQHF
15	TRBV9	TRBJ2-1	few	TRBD1	TGTGCCAGCAGCGTAGTGGGACAGGGAAGCAATGAGCAGTTCTTC	CASSVVGQGSNEQFF
16	TRBV6-1	TRBJ1-5	few	.	TGTGCCAGCAGTGAAGAAGCAGGGGTGAGCAATCAGCCCCAGCATTTT	CASSEEAGVSNQPQHF
18	TRBV13	TRBJ2-7	.	.	TGTGCCAGCAGCTTAGGCAGGCGCGGGGTAAAGTCCTCCTACGAGCAGTACTTC	CASSLGRRGVKSSYEQYF
12	TRBV11-2	TRBJ2-5	.	.	TGTGCCAGCAGCTCGGTCGAGGAGACCCAGTACTTC	CASSSVEETQYF
15	TRBV7-2	TRBJ1-5	.	.	TGTGCCAGCAGCTCCGGCGGGGGCGACAATCAGCCCCAGCATTTT	CASSSGGGDNQPQHF
15	TRBV10-3	TRBJ2-1	.	.	TGTGCCATCAGTGAGTTGGAGAGCTCCTACAATGAGCAGTTCTTC	CAISELESSYNEQFF
16	TRBV10-3	TRBJ2-1	.	TRBD2	TGTGCCATCAGTGAGTCTGGACTAGCGGGCTACAATGAGCAGTTCTTC	CAISESGLAGYNEQFF
14	TRBV7-9	TRBJ1-1	.	.	TGTGCCAGCAGCCTAGGCTCGGGGAACACTGAAGCTTTCTTT	CASSLGSGNTEAFF
15	TRBV19	TRBJ1-1	.	.	TGTGCCAGTAGTATAGATCCAGGGGCGAGGTATGAAGCTTTCTTT	CASSIDPGARYEAFF
16	TRBV5-4	TRBJ1-2	.	TRBD1	TGTGCCAGCAGCTCCCCCGGGACAGGGATTAACTATGGCTACACCTTC	CASSSPGTGINYGYTF
14	TRBV7-2	TRBJ1-2	.	TRBD1	TGTGCCAGCAGCTTCTTAGACAGGGAAAACGGCTACACCTTC	CASSFLDRENGYTF
13	TRBV2	TRBJ2-7	few	TRBD1	TGTGCCAGCAGCGGGACAGGGAACTACGAGCAGTACTTC	CASSGTGNYEQYF
17	TRBV28	TRBJ1-3	.	.	TGTGCCAGCAGTTTATCAGGGGCCCTATTCTCTGGAAACACCATATATTTT	CASSLSGALFSGNTIYF
17	TRBV28	TRBJ1-4	.	TRBD1	TGTGCCAGCAGTTCCATCAGGGGGACGCCAACTAATGAAAAACTGTTTTTT	CASSSIRGTPTNEKLFF
16	TRBV27	TRBJ1-1	.	TRBD1	TGTGCCAGCAGCCTACTACCTGGACAGGCCCCCACTGAAGCTTTCTTT	CASSLLPGQAPTEAFF
15	TRBV10-2	TRBJ2-5	.	.	TGCGCCAGCAGCGCCATGGTAGCGCCCAAAGAGACCCAGTACTTC	CASSAMVAPKETQYF
12	TRBV11-2	TRBJ1-1	.	.	TGTGCCAGCAGCTCTTTGGCCACTGAAGCTTTCTTT	CASSSLATEAFF
15	TRBV5-1	TRBJ2-7	.	.	TGCGCCAGCAGCTTGGGACAGTGGATTCCCTACGAGCAGTACTTC	CASSLGQWIPYEQYF
16	TRBV5-1	TRBJ2-2	.	TRBD2	TGCGCCAGCAGCCAGCGGGACTCTATGAATGCCGGGGAGCTGTTTTTT	CASSQRDSMNAGELFF
14	TRBV2	TRBJ1-1	.	TRBD1	TGTGCCAGCAGTGAAACAGGGGGGGACACTGAAGCTTTCTTT	CASSETGGDTEAFF
17	TRBV28	TRBJ2-2	.	.	TGTGCCAGCAGTCCACGGTGGGCCAGCAAATCGTCCGGGGAGCTGTTTTTT	CASSPRWASKSSGELFF
14	TRBV29-1	TRBJ2-7	.	TRBD2	TGCAGCGTCGCAGGACTAGCGGGAGCAGCCGAGCAGTACTTC	CSVAGLAGAAEQYF
11	TRBV25-1	TRBJ2-1	once	.	TGTGCCAGCATGAGGCAAAATGAGCAGTTCTTC	CASMRQNEQFF
13	TRBV12-5	TRBJ1-1	.	.	TGTGCTAGTGGTTTGCCACAGAACACTGAAGCTTTCTTT	CASGLPQNTEAFF
14	TRBV5-1	TRBJ1-6	.	TRBD1	TGCGCCAGCAGCACCGGGACAGGGGAATCACCCCTCCACTTT	CASSTGTGESPLHF
13	TRBV2	TRBJ1-4	.	.	TGTGCCAGCAATGGCAACGGACAGTCAAAACTGTTTTTT	CASNGNGQSKLFF
16	TRBV6-6	TRBJ2-2	.	.	TGTGCCAGCAGTTATCTCGCAGGGCCGAACACCGGGGAGCTGTTTTTT	CASSYLAGPNTGELFF
13	TRBV9	TRBJ2-1	.	.	TGTGCCAGCAGCGTAGACAGTTACAATGAGCAGTTCTTC	CASSVDSYNEQFF
15	TRBV19	TRBJ1-4	few	.	TGTGCCACCCAACGCGGAGAACTCCTTAATGAAAAACTGTTTTTT	CATQRGELLNEKLFF
16	TRBV28	TRBJ1-1	once	TRBD1	TGTGCCAGCAGCTTAAACCCTCAGGGGGAGGACACTGAAGCTTTCTTT	CASSLNPQGEDTEAFF
16	TRBV10-3	TRBJ2-3	.	TRBD2	TGTGCCATCAGGGGGACTAGCGGGAGACTGGGAGATACGCAGTATTTT	CAIRGTSGRLGDTQYF